This T cell receptor beta chain stems from a study of technical replicates of blood from several donors. Repertoires were generated with immunoSEQ multiplex PCR, while TCRdb's copy carries only in-frame clones and drops some. Of approximately 80,000 clones in the sample, around nine tenths were seen once. Sequencing input: T cells isolated from PBMCs. The TCR comes from a human donor in good health.

CDR3 in DNA: TGCAGCGTTGAAGGGGGAGCGGTGAGCTCCTACGAGCAGTACTTC. This gives the protein CSVEGGAVSSYEQYF. This chain connects TRBV29-1 to TRBJ2-7; tentatively, D is TRBD2 (5 bases). Trimming removed 1 base at V and 0 bases at J, with 13 bases between. The CDR3 spans 15 residues. The germline CDR1 and CDR2 sequences are SQVTM and ANQGSEA.